This is a list of T cell receptor beta chains from one sample in a study of STAT5B mutations in CD4+ large granular lymphocyte leukemia. Assay: immunoSEQ multiplex PCR; the TCRdb copy retains only in-frame clones and omits some. The sample contains 25,000 to 35,000 clones, approximately 81% of which appear only once. The sample taken for sequencing was CD4+ T cells from blood buffy coats. These TCRs come from a human donor in good health. The CDR3 runs from the conserved cysteine through the conserved F or W. Fields, in order: clone size, CDR3 length, V gene, D gene, J gene, CDR3 protein, CDR3 DNA. D genes are given only for firm matches. Expanded clones are given a class, and other clones once, few, many or no size at all.

abundance: once; len: 18; v_gene: TRBV4-1; d_gene: TRBD2; j_gene: TRBJ2-4; CDR3aa: CASSQGGLAALAKNIQYF; CDR3nt: TGCGCCAGCAGCCAAGGTGGACTAGCCGCCCTAGCCAAAAACATTCAGTACTTC
abundance: -; len: 15; v_gene: TRBV6-1; d_gene: -; j_gene: TRBJ1-5; CDR3aa: CASSESSGRNQPQHF; CDR3nt: TGTGCCAGCAGTGAGTCTTCGGGGAGGAATCAGCCCCAGCATTTT
abundance: -; len: 16; v_gene: TRBV4-3; d_gene: -; j_gene: TRBJ1-3; CDR3aa: CASSQADSRSGNTIYF; CDR3nt: TGCGCCAGCAGCCAAGCTGACAGCCGCTCTGGAAACACCATATATTTT
abundance: -; len: 14; v_gene: TRBV7-8; d_gene: -; j_gene: TRBJ2-7; CDR3aa: CASSLAGGPYEQYF; CDR3nt: TGTGCCAGCAGCTTAGCTGGAGGTCCCTACGAGCAGTACTTC
abundance: few; len: 14; v_gene: TRBV18; d_gene: TRBD1; j_gene: TRBJ1-5; CDR3aa: CASSPTGENQPQHF; CDR3nt: TGTGCCAGCTCACCAACAGGGGAAAACCAGCCCCAGCATTTT
abundance: -; len: 14; v_gene: TRBV18; d_gene: TRBD1; j_gene: TRBJ2-7; CDR3aa: CASRTGTDSYEQYF; CDR3nt: TGTGCCAGCCGCACCGGGACAGATAGTTACGAGCAGTACTTC
abundance: -; len: 16; v_gene: TRBV19; d_gene: -; j_gene: TRBJ1-2; CDR3aa: CASTNLGLAGNYGYTF; CDR3nt: TGTGCCAGTACTAATTTGGGTCTCGCGGGTAACTATGGCTACACCTTC
abundance: -; len: 16; v_gene: TRBV9; d_gene: TRBD2; j_gene: TRBJ2-3; CDR3aa: CASSVVLAGSTDTQYF; CDR3nt: TGTGCCAGCAGCGTAGTTCTAGCGGGGAGCACAGATACGCAGTATTTT
abundance: once; len: 14; v_gene: TRBV15; d_gene: -; j_gene: TRBJ2-1; CDR3aa: CATSIYRAYNEQFF; CDR3nt: TGTGCCACCAGCATCTACCGGGCGTACAATGAGCAGTTCTTC
abundance: -; len: 17; v_gene: TRBV4-1; d_gene: -; j_gene: TRBJ1-1; CDR3aa: CASSQDGSAAGNTEAFF; CDR3nt: TGCGCCAGCAGCCAAGATGGTAGCGCGGCGGGGAACACTGAAGCTTTCTTT
abundance: -; len: 14; v_gene: TRBV5-4; d_gene: -; j_gene: TRBJ1-4; CDR3aa: CASSLGTSPGELFF; CDR3nt: TGTGCCAGCAGCTTGGGCACGTCTCCTGGGGAACTGTTTTTT
abundance: -; len: 17; v_gene: TRBV18; d_gene: TRBD1; j_gene: TRBJ2-7; CDR3aa: CASSPPGGGTGAYEQYF; CDR3nt: TGTGCCAGCTCACCACCGGGTGGGGGGACAGGGGCCTACGAGCAGTACTTC
abundance: -; len: 13; v_gene: TRBV19; d_gene: -; j_gene: TRBJ2-5; CDR3aa: CASSIGESGTQYF; CDR3nt: TGTGCCAGTAGTATTGGGGAGAGTGGAACCCAGTACTTC
abundance: -; len: 14; v_gene: TRBV5-4; d_gene: TRBD1; j_gene: TRBJ1-1; CDR3aa: CASSLGQGIAEAFF; CDR3nt: TGTGCCAGCAGCTTGGGACAGGGGATCGCTGAAGCTTTCTTT
abundance: few; len: 15; v_gene: TRBV6-5; d_gene: -; j_gene: TRBJ1-6; CDR3aa: CASMRGDIWNSPLHF; CDR3nt: TGTGCCAGCATGAGGGGGGACATCTGGAATTCACCCCTCCACTTT
abundance: few; len: 13; v_gene: TRBV30; d_gene: -; j_gene: TRBJ1-1; CDR3aa: CAWSRQSGTEAFF; CDR3nt: TGTGCCTGGAGTCGACAGAGCGGGACTGAAGCTTTCTTT
abundance: -; len: 14; v_gene: TRBV27; d_gene: -; j_gene: TRBJ2-3; CDR3aa: CASRTAMRADTQYF; CDR3nt: TGTGCCAGTAGGACCGCTATGCGGGCAGATACGCAGTATTTT
abundance: -; len: 14; v_gene: TRBV7-6; d_gene: TRBD1; j_gene: TRBJ2-5; CDR3aa: CASSLGRTGDVLYF; CDR3nt: TGTGCCAGCAGCTTAGGGCGGACAGGGGATGTCCTGTACTTC
abundance: -; len: 16; v_gene: TRBV5-1; d_gene: TRBD1; j_gene: TRBJ2-3; CDR3aa: CASSLAPGQGADTQYF; CDR3nt: TGCGCCAGCAGCTTGGCACCGGGACAGGGGGCAGATACGCAGTATTTT
abundance: -; len: 22; v_gene: TRBV27; d_gene: -; j_gene: TRBJ2-4; CDR3aa: CASSLGWGQESTIQLAKNIQYF; CDR3nt: TGTGCCAGCAGTTTAGGGTGGGGGCAGGAGAGTACGATCCAACTAGCCAAAAACATTCAGTACTTC
abundance: -; len: 13; v_gene: TRBV28; d_gene: TRBD2; j_gene: TRBJ2-7; CDR3aa: CASSLAGAYEQYF; CDR3nt: TGTGCCAGCTCTCTAGCGGGGGCCTACGAGCAGTACTTC
abundance: -; len: 14; v_gene: TRBV11-2; d_gene: -; j_gene: TRBJ1-2; CDR3aa: CASSPQQGLDGYTF; CDR3nt: TGTGCCAGCAGCCCCCAACAGGGTCTAGATGGCTACACCTTC
abundance: -; len: 16; v_gene: TRBV5-1; d_gene: -; j_gene: TRBJ1-4; CDR3aa: CASSLNPGHRNEKLFF; CDR3nt: TGCGCCAGCAGCCTGAACCCGGGACACCGGAATGAAAAACTGTTTTTT
abundance: -; len: 11; v_gene: TRBV5-6; d_gene: -; j_gene: TRBJ2-5; CDR3aa: CASSFEETQYF; CDR3nt: TGTGCCAGCAGCTTCGAAGAGACCCAGTACTTC
abundance: -; len: 14; v_gene: TRBV18; d_gene: TRBD1; j_gene: TRBJ1-2; CDR3aa: CASSPYRGGYGYTF; CDR3nt: TGTGCCAGCTCACCATACAGGGGGGGCTATGGCTACACCTTC
abundance: -; len: 14; v_gene: TRBV4-1; d_gene: -; j_gene: TRBJ1-5; CDR3aa: CASSQETGDQPQHF; CDR3nt: TGCGCCAGCAGCCAAGAGACAGGAGATCAGCCCCAGCATTTT
abundance: -; len: 15; v_gene: TRBV10-1; d_gene: TRBD2; j_gene: TRBJ2-7; CDR3aa: CASSQGLAGSYEQYF; CDR3nt: TGCGCCAGCAGCCAAGGACTAGCGGGATCCTACGAGCAGTACTTC
abundance: -; len: 15; v_gene: TRBV6-1; d_gene: TRBD1; j_gene: TRBJ1-1; CDR3aa: CASLEAGGLNTEAFF; CDR3nt: TGTGCCAGCCTCGAGGCAGGGGGCCTGAACACTGAAGCTTTCTTT
abundance: -; len: 13; v_gene: TRBV27; d_gene: TRBD2; j_gene: TRBJ2-5; CDR3aa: CATAGLAQETQYF; CDR3nt: TGTGCCACCGCGGGACTAGCCCAAGAGACCCAGTACTTC
abundance: few; len: 14; v_gene: TRBV2; d_gene: TRBD2; j_gene: TRBJ2-3; CDR3aa: CASSLLATTDTQYF; CDR3nt: TGTGCCAGCAGTCTACTAGCGACCACAGATACGCAGTATTTT
abundance: -; len: 15; v_gene: TRBV7-2; d_gene: -; j_gene: TRBJ1-5; CDR3aa: CASSRGAGGNQPQHF; CDR3nt: TGTGCCAGCAGCCGTGGGGCAGGGGGCAATCAGCCCCAGCATTTT
abundance: -; len: 12; v_gene: TRBV5-6; d_gene: TRBD1; j_gene: TRBJ1-2; CDR3aa: CASSSTGVGYTF; CDR3nt: TGTGCCAGCAGCTCTACAGGGGTCGGCTACACCTTC
abundance: -; len: 13; v_gene: TRBV29-1; d_gene: TRBD1; j_gene: TRBJ1-1; CDR3aa: CSARDRENTEAFF; CDR3nt: TGCAGCGCAAGGGACAGGGAGAACACTGAAGCTTTCTTT
abundance: -; len: 15; v_gene: TRBV19; d_gene: -; j_gene: TRBJ1-5; CDR3aa: CASSIGKGVNQPQHF; CDR3nt: TGTGCCAGTAGTATCGGAAAGGGGGTCAATCAGCCCCAGCATTTT
abundance: -; len: 14; v_gene: TRBV2; d_gene: -; j_gene: TRBJ2-2; CDR3aa: CASSDIRNTGELFF; CDR3nt: TGTGCCAGCAGTGACATAAGAAACACCGGGGAGCTGTTTTTT
abundance: -; len: 12; v_gene: TRBV29-1; d_gene: -; j_gene: TRBJ2-1; CDR3aa: CSVEGGSDEQFF; CDR3nt: TGCAGCGTTGAAGGGGGGTCCGATGAGCAGTTCTTC
abundance: -; len: 14; v_gene: TRBV27; d_gene: TRBD2; j_gene: TRBJ2-3; CDR3aa: CASSFLVAGDTQYF; CDR3nt: TGTGCCAGCAGTTTTTTAGTAGCGGGAGATACGCAGTATTTT
abundance: once; len: 16; v_gene: TRBV2; d_gene: TRBD1; j_gene: TRBJ1-5; CDR3aa: CASSGQGAHSNQPQHF; CDR3nt: TGTGCCAGCAGTGGGCAGGGGGCGCACAGCAATCAGCCCCAGCATTTT
abundance: -; len: 15; v_gene: TRBV28; d_gene: TRBD1; j_gene: TRBJ1-3; CDR3aa: CASSQGQPSGNTIYF; CDR3nt: TGTGCCAGCAGTCAGGGACAGCCCTCTGGAAACACCATATATTTT
abundance: few; len: 15; v_gene: TRBV9; d_gene: -; j_gene: TRBJ2-2; CDR3aa: CASSVAWSVTGELFF; CDR3nt: TGTGCCAGCAGCGTAGCTTGGAGTGTGACCGGGGAGCTGTTTTTT
abundance: -; len: 13; v_gene: TRBV6-5; d_gene: TRBD1; j_gene: TRBJ1-5; CDR3aa: CASRGQINQPQHF; CDR3nt: TGTGCCAGCAGGGGACAGATCAATCAGCCCCAGCATTTT
abundance: few; len: 11; v_gene: TRBV7-9; d_gene: -; j_gene: TRBJ2-5; CDR3aa: CASSLVETQYF; CDR3nt: TGTGCCAGCAGCTTAGTCGAGACCCAGTACTTC
abundance: -; len: 14; v_gene: TRBV9; d_gene: TRBD1; j_gene: TRBJ1-2; CDR3aa: CASSTRQGFPGYTF; CDR3nt: TGTGCCAGCAGTACGAGACAGGGCTTTCCTGGCTACACCTTC
abundance: -; len: 12; v_gene: TRBV28; d_gene: -; j_gene: TRBJ2-5; CDR3aa: CATEANQETQYF; CDR3nt: TGTGCCACCGAGGCCAACCAAGAGACCCAGTACTTC
abundance: -; len: 10; v_gene: TRBV25-1; d_gene: -; j_gene: TRBJ1-1; CDR3aa: CASSEGLVFF; CDR3nt: TGTGCCAGCAGTGAAGGATTGGTTTTCTTT
abundance: -; len: 12; v_gene: TRBV16; d_gene: -; j_gene: TRBJ2-7; CDR3aa: CASSQSAYVQYF; CDR3nt: TGTGCCAGCAGCCAATCCGCCTACGTGCAGTACTTC
abundance: -; len: 15; v_gene: TRBV6-4; d_gene: -; j_gene: TRBJ2-1; CDR3aa: CASSEDASSYNEQFF; CDR3nt: TGTGCCAGCAGTGAGGACGCCTCCTCCTACAATGAGCAGTTCTTC
abundance: -; len: 15; v_gene: TRBV6-5; d_gene: -; j_gene: TRBJ2-7; CDR3aa: CASSQQGGGTYEQYF; CDR3nt: TGTGCCAGCAGTCAACAAGGAGGCGGAACCTACGAGCAGTACTTC
abundance: few; len: 11; v_gene: TRBV2; d_gene: -; j_gene: TRBJ2-7; CDR3aa: CASSSTSLRYF; CDR3nt: TGTGCCAGCAGTTCCACTTCATTGCGGTACTTC
abundance: -; len: 14; v_gene: TRBV19; d_gene: -; j_gene: TRBJ1-4; CDR3aa: CASSWLGTNEKLFF; CDR3nt: TGTGCCAGTAGTTGGCTTGGCACTAATGAAAAACTGTTTTTT
abundance: -; len: 15; v_gene: TRBV18; d_gene: TRBD2; j_gene: TRBJ2-5; CDR3aa: CASSPQTSYQETQYF; CDR3nt: TGTGCCAGCTCACCCCAGACTAGCTACCAAGAGACCCAGTACTTC
abundance: -; len: 14; v_gene: TRBV7-9; d_gene: TRBD2; j_gene: TRBJ2-5; CDR3aa: CASSYPSGQETQYF; CDR3nt: TGTGCCAGCAGCTACCCTAGCGGACAAGAGACCCAGTACTTC
abundance: -; len: 15; v_gene: TRBV4-3; d_gene: -; j_gene: TRBJ1-6; CDR3aa: CASSQRAGDNSPLHF; CDR3nt: TGCGCCAGCAGCCAAAGGGCAGGAGATAATTCACCCCTCCACTTT
abundance: -; len: 16; v_gene: TRBV6-6; d_gene: TRBD2; j_gene: TRBJ2-5; CDR3aa: CASSYPGTSGQETQYF; CDR3nt: TGTGCCAGCAGTTACCCCGGGACTAGCGGCCAAGAGACCCAGTACTTC
abundance: once; len: 14; v_gene: TRBV11-2; d_gene: -; j_gene: TRBJ2-1; CDR3aa: CASSLDNLMYEQFF; CDR3nt: TGTGCCAGCAGCTTAGATAATCTGATGTATGAGCAGTTCTTC